This T cell receptor (beta chain) originates from a study of identical twins. Findings and caveats of the study: Twin-shared out-of-frame alpha sequences showed excess low generation probability. Cross-sectional statistics underpinned the conclusions; the same donors were not followed.

In the case of this clonotype: No antigen is known for it.

V lost 6 bases, J lost 10 bases, and 11 bases stayed unmatched. The CDR3 runs to 15 residues. Germline values: CDR1 MNHNS, CDR2 SASEGT. Healthy Caucasians made up all donors. A universal primer site came from template switching; cDNA carried unique molecular identifiers. Each CDR3 protein gets one entry after TCRdb re-called the 5' RACE reads with MiXCR. The sample holds 690,000 or so distinct CDR3 sequences, 6% to 6.5% seen once. V and J are TRBV6-1 and TRBJ2-1, with 11 bases matching TRBD2. The sequence derives from a man aged 18 to 29 in good health. Sequencing was carried out using naive T cells sorted from blood. In nucleotides, the CDR3 is TGTGCCAGCAGACCCCAGGGGCTAGCGGGAGGCGAGCAGTTCTTC. It yields the protein CASRPQGLAGGEQFF.